This passage covers 24 T cell receptor beta chains from one sample sequenced in a study of T cells expressing NK-cell markers. TCRdb reprocessed the 5' RACE reads and reports one entry per CDR3 protein, with no DNA. The repertoire table contains more than 400,000 distinct CDR3 sequences. The sample was blood T cells: a sorted CD56 or NKG2C T cell subset, CD4+ or CD8+ T cells, or bulk PBMC T cells (not recorded which). The receptor source for this set is a woman aged 18 to 75 in good health.

The chain joins TRBV28 to TRBJ2-3; TCRdb picks TRBD2, but there is no DNA to check that call. Per germline, CDR1 MDHEN and CDR2 SYDVKM. This CDR3 has 15 amino acids. CDR3 amino acids: CASSQTSGSADTQYF.

This rearrangement joins TRBV3-1 to TRBJ2-7. This CDR3 spans 12 amino acids. The germline V gene has CDR1 LGHDT and CDR2 YNNKEL (reference sequence). The CDR3 is CASSRVSYEQYF.

The rearrangement uses TRBV3-1 and TRBJ2-1. Germline CDR1 reads LGHDT; CDR2 reads YNNKEL (reference sequence). CDR3 length: 13 residues. CDR3 protein: CASSQDRDNEQFF.

The J gene is TRBJ1-2, the V gene TRBV18; TCRdb picks TRBD1, but there is no DNA to check that call. The CDR3 length is 14 residues. CDR1 KGHSH and CDR2 LQKENI come from the germline V gene. The CDR3 region is CASSPPAGAYGYTF. The complete variable domain, with remaining parts taken from reference TRBV18 and TRBJ1-2, reads NAGVMQNPRHLVRRRGQEARLRCSPMKGHSHVYWYRQLPEEGLKFMVYLQKENIIDESGMPKERFSAEFPKEGPSILRIQQVVRGDSAAYFCASSPPAGAYGYTFGSGTRLTVV.

The chain links TRBV6-1 to TRBJ2-1; TCRdb's assignment of TRBD2 cannot be checked, as there is no DNA. The CDR3 length is 15 residues. CDR1 is MNHNS and CDR2 is SASEGT in the germline V gene. The CDR3 region is CASSVGTSSYNEQFF.

V usage is TRBV4-3 and J usage is TRBJ2-1; TCRdb selects TRBD2, and the lack of DNA leaves this call unchecked. The germline V gene encodes CDR1 LGHNA and CDR2 YSLEER. The length of the CDR3 is 17 residues. The CDR3 reads CASSQGTSAGGGNEQFF.

V and J are TRBV9 and TRBJ2-3; the D call from TCRdb, TRBD2, cannot be confirmed without DNA. Germline CDR1 reads SGDLS; CDR2 reads YYNGEE. The CDR3 contains 16 residues. This chain's CDR3 is CASSVESGKSTDTQYF.

V and J are TRBV15 and TRBJ2-1; there is no DNA to check the TCRdb D call of TRBD2. Germline values: CDR1 LNHNV, CDR2 YYDKDF (reference sequence). The CDR3 sequence is 17 residues long. The CDR3 loop reads CATSREGTSGRVNEQFF.

V usage is TRBV15 and J usage is TRBJ2-3. Germline CDR1 and CDR2: LNHNV and YYDKDF (reference sequence). This CDR3 has 13 amino acids. The CDR3 is CATRESPADTQYF.

The chain is built from TRBV12-3 or TRBV12-4 and TRBJ2-1; the D call of TRBD2 rests on TCRdb alone, since no DNA is present to check it. The CDR3 length is 16 residues. CDR3 sequence: CASSSRTSGFRNEQFF.

The chain is built from TRBV9 and TRBJ2-5; absent DNA, TCRdb's TRBD2 call cannot be checked. Germline CDR1 is SGDLS and CDR2 is YYNGEE. The CDR3 contains 14 residues. The CDR3: CASSVGTFQETQYF. Supplemented by reference TRBV9 and TRBJ2-5, the full variable domain reads DSGVTQTPKHLITATGQRVTLRCSPRSGDLSVYWYQQSLDQGLQFLIQYYNGEERAKGNILERFSAQQFPDLHSELNLSSLELGDSALYFCASSVGTFQETQYFGPGTRLLVL.

The chain has TRBV29-1 and TRBJ2-1; absent DNA, TCRdb's TRBD1 call cannot be checked. CDR3 length: 14 residues. Per the germline V gene, CDR1 is SQVTM and CDR2 is ANQGSEA. Here the CDR3 reads CSVARRQANNEQFF.

The rearrangement uses TRBV12-3 or TRBV12-4 and TRBJ1-5; TCRdb's D call of TRBD1 is untestable without DNA. The CDR3 spans 14 residues. The CDR3 here is CASSKTGWVSPQHF.

The rearrangement uses TRBV13 and TRBJ2-7; the D gene TCRdb calls, TRBD2, cannot be checked with no DNA. CDR1 and CDR2 (germline): PRHDT, FYEKMQ (reference sequence). The CDR3 sequence is 15 residues long. The CDR3 spells CASSLGGGANYEQYF.

The rearrangement joins TRBV30 to TRBJ2-5; the TRBD2 assignment by TCRdb is unverifiable without DNA. Germline CDR1 GTSNPN, CDR2 SVGIG (reference sequence). The CDR3 runs 13 residues. The CDR3 reads CAWSAEGLLSQYF. Full variable domain (outside the CDR3, taken from reference TRBV30 and TRBJ2-5): SQTIHQWPATLVQPVGSPLSLECTVEGTSNPNLYWYRQAAGRGLQLLFYSVGIGQISSEVPQNLSASRPQDRQFILSSKKLLLSDSGFYLCAWSAEGLLSQYFGPGTRLLVL.

The chain's CDR3 is CASSYSSAALAKNIQYF. V and J are TRBV6-5 and TRBJ2-4. The CDR3 is 17 residues long. The germline V gene has CDR1 MNHEY and CDR2 SVGAGI.

The chain employs TRBV25-1 and TRBJ1-5; absent DNA, TCRdb's TRBD1 call cannot be checked. Germline V gives CDR1 MGHDK, CDR2 SYGVNS. The CDR3 totals 14 residues. The CDR3 spells CASSEFRAGQPQHF.

The chain recombines TRBV6-1 with TRBJ2-2; TCRdb picks TRBD2, but there is no DNA to check that call. Germline V lookup: CDR1 MNHNS, CDR2 SASEGT. CDR3 size: 15 residues. CDR3 residues: CASSGAGGLTGELFF.

The V gene is TRBV19, the J gene TRBJ2-1; TCRdb's D call, TRBD2, is unchecked because there is no DNA. The CDR3 covers 13 residues. Germline CDR1 LNHDA, CDR2 SQIVND (reference sequence). The CDR3 here is CASTPFSGHEQFF.

This sequence joins TRBV4-2 and TRBJ2-4; with no DNA, the TCRdb D assignment of TRBD2 cannot be verified. CDR1 is LGHNA, CDR2 YNFKEQ, per germline. This CDR3 spans 17 amino acids. The CDR3 spells CASSQVASAELKNIQYF.

This chain uses TRBV11-2 with TRBJ2-5; TCRdb's assignment of TRBD1 cannot be checked, as there is no DNA. Germline CDR1 SGHAT, CDR2 FQNNGV. The CDR3 totals 12 residues. CDR3 region: CATTGLQETQYF.

V usage is TRBV5-1 and J usage is TRBJ2-2. The length of the CDR3 is 15 residues. The germline V gene encodes CDR1 SGHRS and CDR2 YFSETQ. This CDR3 is CASGFAPTNTGELFF.

J is TRBJ2-7 and V is TRBV20-1; checking the TCRdb D call of TRBD1 is not possible without DNA. Germline CDR1 is DFQATT and CDR2 is SNEGSKA (reference sequence). The CDR3 length is 13 residues. CDR3 protein: CSARGGSAYEQYF.

This clonotype is classed as medium-sized by frequency. V and J are TRBV5-1 and TRBJ1-1. Germline assignment: CDR1 SGHRS and CDR2 YFSETQ. This CDR3 spans 14 amino acids. The CDR3 is CASSLGDLNTEAFF.